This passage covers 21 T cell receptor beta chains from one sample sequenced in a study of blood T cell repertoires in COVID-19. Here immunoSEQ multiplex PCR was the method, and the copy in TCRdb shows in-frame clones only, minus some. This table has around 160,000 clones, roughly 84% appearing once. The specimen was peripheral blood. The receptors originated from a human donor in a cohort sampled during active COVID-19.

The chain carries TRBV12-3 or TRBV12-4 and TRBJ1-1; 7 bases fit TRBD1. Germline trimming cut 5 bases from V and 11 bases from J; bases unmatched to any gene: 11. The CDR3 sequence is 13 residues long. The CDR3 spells CASSPGQRTLAFF. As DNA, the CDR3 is TGTGCCAGCAGTCCGGGACAGAGGACATTGGCTTTCTTT.

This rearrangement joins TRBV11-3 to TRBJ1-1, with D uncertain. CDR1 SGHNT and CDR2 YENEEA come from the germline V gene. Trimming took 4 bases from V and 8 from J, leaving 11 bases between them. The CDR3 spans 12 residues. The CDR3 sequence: CASSSRSGEAFF. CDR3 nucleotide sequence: TGTGCCAGCAGCTCCCGGTCGGGAGAAGCTTTCTTT.

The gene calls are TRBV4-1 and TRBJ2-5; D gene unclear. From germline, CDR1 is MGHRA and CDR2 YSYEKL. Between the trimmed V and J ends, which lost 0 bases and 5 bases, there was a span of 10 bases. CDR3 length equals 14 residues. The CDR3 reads CASSQEPSGETQYF. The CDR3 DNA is TGCGCCAGCAGCCAAGAGCCTAGTGGGGAGACCCAGTACTTC.

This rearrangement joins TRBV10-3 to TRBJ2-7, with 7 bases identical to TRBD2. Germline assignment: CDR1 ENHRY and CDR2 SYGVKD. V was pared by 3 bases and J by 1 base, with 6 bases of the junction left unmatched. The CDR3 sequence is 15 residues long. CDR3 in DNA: TGTGCCATCAGTGATGGGGGGGTCAGATCCTACGAGCAGTACTTC. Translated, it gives CAISDGGVRSYEQYF.

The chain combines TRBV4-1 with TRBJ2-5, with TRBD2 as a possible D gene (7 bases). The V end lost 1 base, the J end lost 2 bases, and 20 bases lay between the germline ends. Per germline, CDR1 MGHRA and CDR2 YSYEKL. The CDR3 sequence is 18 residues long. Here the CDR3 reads CASSQVPGGRGAQETQYF. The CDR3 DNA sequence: TGCGCCAGCAGCCAAGTCCCGGGGGGCCGGGGGGCTCAAGAGACCCAGTACTTC.

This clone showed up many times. The CDR3: CASSQVGVYGYTF. CDR3 nucleotides: TGTGCCAGCAGCCAAGTGGGCGTATATGGCTACACCTTC. The chain carries TRBV7-3 and TRBJ1-2; D call uncertain. The germline V and J ends were trimmed by 5 bases and 5 bases, with 12 bases remaining between them. This CDR3 has 13 amino acids. Germline CDR1 is SGHTA and CDR2 is FQGTGA.

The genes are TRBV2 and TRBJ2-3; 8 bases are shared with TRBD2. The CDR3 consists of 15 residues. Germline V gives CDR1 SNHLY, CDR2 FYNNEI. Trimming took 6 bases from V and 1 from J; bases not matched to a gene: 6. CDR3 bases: TGTGCCAGCAGCCGCTCAGCGGGGGGCACAGATACGCAGTATTTT. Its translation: CASSRSAGGTDTQYF.

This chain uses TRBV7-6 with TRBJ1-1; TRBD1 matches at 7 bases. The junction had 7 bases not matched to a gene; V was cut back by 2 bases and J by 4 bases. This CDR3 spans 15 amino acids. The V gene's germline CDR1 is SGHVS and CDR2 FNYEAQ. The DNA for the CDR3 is TGTGCCAGCAGCTTACTGCACAGGGGCGGCACTGAAGCTTTCTTT. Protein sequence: CASSLLHRGGTEAFF.

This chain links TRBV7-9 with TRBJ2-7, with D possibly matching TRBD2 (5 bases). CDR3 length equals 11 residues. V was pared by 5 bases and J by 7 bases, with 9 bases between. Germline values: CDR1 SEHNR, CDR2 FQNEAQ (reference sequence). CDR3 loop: CASSVGREQYF. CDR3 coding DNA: TGTGCCAGCAGCGTAGGGAGAGAGCAGTACTTC.

CDR3 nucleotide sequence: TGTGCCAGCAGCCACCCGGACAGGGTGCAAGAGACCCAGTACTTC. Amino acid sequence: CASSHPDRVQETQYF. This rearrangement joins TRBV4-2 to TRBJ2-5; 8 nucleotides line up with TRBD1. The CDR3 sequence is 15 residues long. Germline-derived CDR1 and CDR2 are LGHNA and YNFKEQ. V shed 3 bases and J 2 bases; nucleotides not matched to a gene: 5.

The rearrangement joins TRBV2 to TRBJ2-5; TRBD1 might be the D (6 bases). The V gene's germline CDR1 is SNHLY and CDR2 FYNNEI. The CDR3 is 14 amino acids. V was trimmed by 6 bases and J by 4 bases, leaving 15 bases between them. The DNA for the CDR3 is TGTGCCAGCAGCGCGAGGGGGATGGGAGAGACCCAGTACTTC. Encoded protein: CASSARGMGETQYF. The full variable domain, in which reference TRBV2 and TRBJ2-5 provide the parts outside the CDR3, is EPEVTQTPSHQVTQMGQEVILRCVPISNHLYFYWYRQILGQKVEFLVSFYNNEISEKSEIFDDQFSVERPDGSNFTLKIRSTKLEDSAMYFCASSARGMGETQYFGPGTRLLVL.

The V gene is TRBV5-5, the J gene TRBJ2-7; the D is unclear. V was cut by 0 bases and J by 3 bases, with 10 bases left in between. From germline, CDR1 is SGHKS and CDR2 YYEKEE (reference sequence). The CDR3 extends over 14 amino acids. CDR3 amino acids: CASSLVGRSYEQYF. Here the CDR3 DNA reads TGTGCCAGCAGCTTGGTGGGCAGAAGCTACGAGCAGTACTTC.

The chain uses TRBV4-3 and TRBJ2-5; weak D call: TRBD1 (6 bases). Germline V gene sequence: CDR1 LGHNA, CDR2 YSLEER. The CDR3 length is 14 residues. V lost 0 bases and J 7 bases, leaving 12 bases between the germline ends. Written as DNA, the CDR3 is TGCGCCAGCAGCCAAGATTGGCAGGGGACGACCCAGTACTTC. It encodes CASSQDWQGTTQYF.

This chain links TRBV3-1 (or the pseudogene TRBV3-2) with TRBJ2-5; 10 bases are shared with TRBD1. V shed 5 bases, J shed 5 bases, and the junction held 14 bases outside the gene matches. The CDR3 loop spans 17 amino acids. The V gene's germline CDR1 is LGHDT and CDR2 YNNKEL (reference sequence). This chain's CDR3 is CASSSSLGQGFGETQYF. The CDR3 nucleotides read TGTGCCAGCAGCTCCAGCTTGGGACAGGGGTTTGGGGAGACCCAGTACTTC.

The chain's CDR3 is CASSTQGGMVTEQYF. In DNA form, the CDR3 reads TGTGCCAGCAGTACCCAGGGGGGCATGGTCACCGAGCAGTACTTC. This rearrangement joins TRBV27 to TRBJ2-7, with D possibly being TRBD1 (7 bases). The CDR3 totals 15 residues. Trimming shortened V by 5 bases and J by 6 bases, and 20 bases separated the two germline ends. From germline, CDR1 is MNHEY and CDR2 SMNVEV (reference sequence).

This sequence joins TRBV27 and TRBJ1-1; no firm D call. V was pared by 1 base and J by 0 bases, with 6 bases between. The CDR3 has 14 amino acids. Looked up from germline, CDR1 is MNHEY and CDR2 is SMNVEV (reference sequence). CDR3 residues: CASSLYSMNTEAFF. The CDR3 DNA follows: TGTGCCAGCAGTTTATACAGCATGAACACTGAAGCTTTCTTT.

The CDR3 DNA sequence: TGTGCCAGCAGCGTCGGGACAGGGGCCTACGAGCAGTACTTC. It translates to CASSVGTGAYEQYF. The chain is built from TRBV6-2 or TRBV6-3 and TRBJ2-7, with 10 bases matching TRBD1. The germline V gene has CDR1 MNHEY and CDR2 SVGEGT. V was clipped by 6 bases and J by 2 bases; unmatched bases: 4. CDR3 length: 14 residues.

CDR3 in amino acids: CAWSGQGGYNSPLHF. The CDR3 DNA reads TGTGCCTGGAGTGGACAGGGGGGATATAATTCACCCCTCCACTTT. The rearrangement links TRBV30 to TRBJ1-6, with TRBD1 identical over 9 bases. Germline V gene lookup returns CDR1 GTSNPN and CDR2 SVGIG (reference sequence). The CDR3 sequence is 15 residues long. With V trimmed by 1 base and J by 4 bases, 2 bases remained unmatched.

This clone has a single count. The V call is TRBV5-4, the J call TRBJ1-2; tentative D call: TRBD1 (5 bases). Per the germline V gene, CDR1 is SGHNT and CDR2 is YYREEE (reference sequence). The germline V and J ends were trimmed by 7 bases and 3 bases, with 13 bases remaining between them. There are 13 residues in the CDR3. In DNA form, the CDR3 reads TGTGCCAGCTCCAAGTGGGGGGACTATGGCTACACCTTC. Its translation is CASSKWGDYGYTF.

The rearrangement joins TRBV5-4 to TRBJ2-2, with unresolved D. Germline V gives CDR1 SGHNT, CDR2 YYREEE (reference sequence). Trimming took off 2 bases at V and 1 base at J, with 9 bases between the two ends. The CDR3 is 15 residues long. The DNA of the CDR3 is TGTGCCAGCAGCTTTGAGCTGGTGAACACCGGGGAGCTGTTTTTT. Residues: CASSFELVNTGELFF.

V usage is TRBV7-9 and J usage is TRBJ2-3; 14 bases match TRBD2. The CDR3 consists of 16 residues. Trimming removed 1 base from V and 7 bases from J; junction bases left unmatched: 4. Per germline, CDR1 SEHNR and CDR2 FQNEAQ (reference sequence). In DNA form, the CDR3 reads TGTGCCAGCAGCTTAGTGGGACTAGCGGGGGTGCATACGCAGTATTTT. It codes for CASSLVGLAGVHTQYF.